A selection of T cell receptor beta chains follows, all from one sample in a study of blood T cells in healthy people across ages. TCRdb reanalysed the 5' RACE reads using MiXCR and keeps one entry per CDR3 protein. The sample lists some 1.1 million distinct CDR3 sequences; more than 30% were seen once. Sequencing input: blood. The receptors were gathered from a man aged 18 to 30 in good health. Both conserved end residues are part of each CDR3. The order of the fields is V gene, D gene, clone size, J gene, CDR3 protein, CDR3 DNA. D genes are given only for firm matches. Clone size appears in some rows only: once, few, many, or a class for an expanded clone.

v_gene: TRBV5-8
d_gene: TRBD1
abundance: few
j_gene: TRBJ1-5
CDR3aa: CASSLGTGGYSNQPQHF
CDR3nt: TGTGCCAGCAGCTTGGGGACAGGGGGCTATAGCAATCAGCCCCAGCATTTT

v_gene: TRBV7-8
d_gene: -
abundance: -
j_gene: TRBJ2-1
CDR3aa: CASSLERGHNEQFF
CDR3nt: TGTGCCAGCAGCTTAGAACGGGGGCATAATGAGCAGTTCTTC

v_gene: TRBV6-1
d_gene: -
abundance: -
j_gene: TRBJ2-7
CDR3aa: CASSDLPGIYEQYF
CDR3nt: TGTGCCAGCAGTGATCTTCCAGGGATCTACGAGCAGTACTTC

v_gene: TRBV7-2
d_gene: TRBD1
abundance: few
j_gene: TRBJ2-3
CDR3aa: CASSLVTGTGWTDTQYF
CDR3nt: TGTGCCAGCAGCTTAGTTACCGGGACAGGGTGGACAGATACGCAGTATTTT

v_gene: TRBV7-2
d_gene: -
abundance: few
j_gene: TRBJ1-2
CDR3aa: CASSSPFIRVSYGYTF
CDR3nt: TGTGCCAGCAGCTCACCCTTTATCAGGGTGAGCTATGGCTACACCTTC

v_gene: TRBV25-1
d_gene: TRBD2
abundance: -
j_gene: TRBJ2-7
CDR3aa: CASRRTSGGTNEQYF
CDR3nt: TGTGCCAGCAGACGGACTAGCGGGGGGACCAATGAGCAGTACTTC

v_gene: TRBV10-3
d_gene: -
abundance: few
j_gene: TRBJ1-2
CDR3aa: CAISDAQGRGYTF
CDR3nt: TGTGCCATCAGTGACGCCCAGGGTCGGGGCTACACCTTC

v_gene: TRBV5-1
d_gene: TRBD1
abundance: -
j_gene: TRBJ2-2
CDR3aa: CASSPTDRVSTGELFF
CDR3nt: TGCGCCAGCAGCCCAACGGACAGGGTGAGCACCGGGGAGCTGTTTTTT

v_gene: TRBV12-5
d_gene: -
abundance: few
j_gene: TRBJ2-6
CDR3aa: CASGRSGANVLTF
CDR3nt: TGTGCTAGTGGCCGCTCTGGGGCCAACGTCCTGACTTTC

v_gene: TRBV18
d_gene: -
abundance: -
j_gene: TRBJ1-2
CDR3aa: CASSPQFRQAFNYGYTF
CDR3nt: TGTGCCAGCTCACCACAGTTTCGACAGGCATTTAACTATGGCTACACCTTC

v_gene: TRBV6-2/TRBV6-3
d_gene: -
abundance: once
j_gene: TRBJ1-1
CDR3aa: CASMSGRGTMNTEAFF
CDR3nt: TGTGCCAGCATGTCAGGGAGGGGCACTATGAACACTGAAGCTTTCTTT

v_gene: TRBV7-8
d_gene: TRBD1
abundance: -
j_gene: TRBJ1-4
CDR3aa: CASGEDRGKLFF
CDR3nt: TGTGCCAGCGGGGAGGACAGGGGAAAACTGTTTTTT

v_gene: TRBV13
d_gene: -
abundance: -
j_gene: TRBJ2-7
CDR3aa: CASSFTGSVEQYF
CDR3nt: TGTGCCAGCAGCTTTACAGGGTCGGTCGAGCAGTACTTC

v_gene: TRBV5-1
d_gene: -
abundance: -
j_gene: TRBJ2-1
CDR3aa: CASSLDTVPQFF
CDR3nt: TGCGCCAGCAGCTTGGATACGGTCCCGCAGTTCTTC

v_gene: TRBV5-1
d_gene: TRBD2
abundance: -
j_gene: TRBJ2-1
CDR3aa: CASSETSGGFYNEQFF
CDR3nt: TGCGCCAGCTCCGAGACTAGCGGGGGGTTCTACAATGAGCAGTTCTTC

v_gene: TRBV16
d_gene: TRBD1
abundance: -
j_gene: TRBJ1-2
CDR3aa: CASSQSSTGNNYGYTF
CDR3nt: TGTGCCAGCAGCCAAAGTTCGACAGGGAATAACTATGGCTACACCTTC

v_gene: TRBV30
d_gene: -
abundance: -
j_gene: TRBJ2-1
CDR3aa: CAWSFGGPQHANEQFF
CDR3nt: TGTGCCTGGAGTTTCGGAGGGCCACAACATGCCAATGAGCAGTTCTTC

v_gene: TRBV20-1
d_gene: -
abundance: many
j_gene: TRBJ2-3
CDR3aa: CSAKGSSTDTQYF
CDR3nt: TGCAGTGCTAAGGGGAGTAGCACAGATACGCAGTATTTT

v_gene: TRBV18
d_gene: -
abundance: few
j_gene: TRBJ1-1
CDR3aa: CASSPAGESAEAFF
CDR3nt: TGTGCCAGCTCACCTGCCGGGGAATCCGCTGAAGCTTTCTTT

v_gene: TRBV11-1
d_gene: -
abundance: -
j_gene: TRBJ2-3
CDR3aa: CASSYSSFDTQYF
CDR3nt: TGTGCCAGCAGCTACTCTAGTTTCGATACGCAGTATTTT

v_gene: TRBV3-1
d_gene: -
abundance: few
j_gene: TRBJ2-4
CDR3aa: CASSFTEDSHRANIQYF
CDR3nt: TGTGCCAGCAGCTTCACAGAGGACTCCCACAGGGCAAACATTCAGTACTTC

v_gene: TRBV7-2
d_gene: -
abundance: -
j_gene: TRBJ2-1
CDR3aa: CASSLNRAGNEQFF
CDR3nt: TGTGCCAGCAGCTTAAACAGGGCTGGGAATGAGCAGTTCTTC

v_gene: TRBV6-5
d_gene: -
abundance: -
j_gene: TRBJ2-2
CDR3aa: CASSSLQGSEGGELFF
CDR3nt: TGTGCCAGCAGTTCACTACAGGGAAGTGAGGGCGGGGAGCTGTTTTTT

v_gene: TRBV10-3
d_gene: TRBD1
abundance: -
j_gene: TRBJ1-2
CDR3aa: CAINRDRGNGYTF
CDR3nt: TGTGCCATCAACCGGGACAGGGGAAATGGCTACACCTTC

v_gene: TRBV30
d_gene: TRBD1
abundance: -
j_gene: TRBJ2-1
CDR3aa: CAGRFGQGYNEQFF
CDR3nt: TGTGCCGGGCGCTTTGGACAGGGGTACAATGAGCAGTTCTTC

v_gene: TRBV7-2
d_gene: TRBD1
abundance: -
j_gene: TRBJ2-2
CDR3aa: CASNRGTGELFF
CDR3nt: TGTGCCAGCAACAGGGGGACCGGGGAGCTGTTTTTT

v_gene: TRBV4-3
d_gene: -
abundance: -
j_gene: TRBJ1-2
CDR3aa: CASSQDSFRDGYTF
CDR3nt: TGCGCCAGCAGCCAGGACTCTTTCAGGGATGGCTACACCTTC

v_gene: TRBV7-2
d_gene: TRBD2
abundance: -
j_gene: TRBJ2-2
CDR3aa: CASSLVGSGGVTGELFF
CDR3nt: TGTGCCAGCAGCTTAGTAGGTAGCGGGGGTGTCACCGGGGAGCTGTTTTTT

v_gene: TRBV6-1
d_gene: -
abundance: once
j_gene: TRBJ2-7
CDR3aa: CASSRSPWTSETSYEQYF
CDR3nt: TGTGCCAGCAGCCGGAGCCCCTGGACGAGCGAAACATCCTACGAGCAGTACTTC

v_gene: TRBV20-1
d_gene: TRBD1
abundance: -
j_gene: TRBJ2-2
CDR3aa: CSAIGTGFVFF
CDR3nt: TGCAGTGCTATCGGGACAGGGTTTGTGTTTTTT

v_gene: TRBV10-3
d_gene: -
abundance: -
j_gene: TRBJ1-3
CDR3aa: CAIRDESGGNTIYF
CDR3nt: TGTGCCATCAGGGACGAATCCGGGGGAAACACCATATATTTT

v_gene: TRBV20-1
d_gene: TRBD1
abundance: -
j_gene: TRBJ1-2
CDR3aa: CSAPKGQENGYTF
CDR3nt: TGCAGTGCCCCGAAGGGACAGGAAAATGGCTACACCTTC

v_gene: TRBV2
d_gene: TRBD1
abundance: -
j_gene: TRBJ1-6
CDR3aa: CASSESGGRSPLHF
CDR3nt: TGTGCCAGCAGTGAATCAGGGGGCAGGTCACCCCTCCACTTT

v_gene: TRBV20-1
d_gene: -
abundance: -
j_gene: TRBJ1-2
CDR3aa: CSDRDSGQGDYGYTF
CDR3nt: TGCAGTGATAGAGATTCGGGGCAGGGAGACTATGGCTACACCTTC

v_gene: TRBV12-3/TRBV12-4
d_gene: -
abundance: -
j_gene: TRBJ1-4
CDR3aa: CASSFPGEKLFF
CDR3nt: TGTGCCAGCAGCTTCCCGGGGGAAAAACTGTTTTTT

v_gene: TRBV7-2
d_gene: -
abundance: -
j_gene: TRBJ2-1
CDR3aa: CASSLLLGDEQFF
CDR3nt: TGTGCCAGCAGCTTACTCCTAGGCGATGAGCAGTTCTTC

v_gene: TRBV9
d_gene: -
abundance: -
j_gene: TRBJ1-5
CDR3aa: CASSVGGQTLNQPQHF
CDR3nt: TGTGCCAGCAGCGTAGGCGGACAGACCCTCAATCAGCCCCAGCATTTT

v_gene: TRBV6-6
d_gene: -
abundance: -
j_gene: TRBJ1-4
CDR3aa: CASSYEGATNEKLFF
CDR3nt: TGTGCCAGCAGTTACGAAGGAGCAACTAATGAAAAACTGTTTTTT

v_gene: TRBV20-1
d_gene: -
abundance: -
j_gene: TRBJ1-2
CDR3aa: CSASRTPDTDGYTF
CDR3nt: TGCAGTGCTAGTAGGACCCCAGATACGGATGGCTACACCTTC

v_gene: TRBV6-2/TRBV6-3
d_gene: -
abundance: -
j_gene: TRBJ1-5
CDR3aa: CASSYSNRWSTGTLQPQHF
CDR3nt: TGTGCCAGCAGTTACTCGAACAGGTGGAGTACAGGGACTCTTCAGCCCCAGCATTTT

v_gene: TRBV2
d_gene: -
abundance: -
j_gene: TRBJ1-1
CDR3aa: CASSENGLNGTEAFF
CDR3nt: TGTGCCAGCAGTGAAAATGGGCTCAATGGCACTGAAGCTTTCTTT

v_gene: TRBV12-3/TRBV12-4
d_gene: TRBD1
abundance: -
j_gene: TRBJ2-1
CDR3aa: CASSPGTEGNEQFF
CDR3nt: TGTGCCAGCAGCCCGGGGACAGAGGGAAATGAGCAGTTCTTC

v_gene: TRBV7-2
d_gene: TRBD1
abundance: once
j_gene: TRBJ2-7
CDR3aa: CASSSGQAAGYNEQYF
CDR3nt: TGTGCCAGCAGCTCAGGACAGGCCGCGGGCTACAATGAGCAGTACTTC

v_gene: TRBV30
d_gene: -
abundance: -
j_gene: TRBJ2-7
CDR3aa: CAWSGFSSYEQYF
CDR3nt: TGTGCCTGGAGTGGCTTTAGCTCCTACGAGCAGTACTTC

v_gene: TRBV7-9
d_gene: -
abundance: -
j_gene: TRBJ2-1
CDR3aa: CASSSQGKEFF
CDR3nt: TGTGCCAGCAGCTCTCAGGGGAAAGAGTTCTTC

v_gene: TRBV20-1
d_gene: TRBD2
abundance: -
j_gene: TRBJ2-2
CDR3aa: CSATGTSGTGELFF
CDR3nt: TGCAGTGCTACAGGGACTAGCGGGACCGGGGAGCTGTTTTTT

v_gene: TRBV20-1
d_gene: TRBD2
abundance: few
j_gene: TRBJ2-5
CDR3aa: CSARGDYEETQYF
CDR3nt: TGCAGTGCCCGGGGGGACTATGAAGAGACCCAGTACTTC

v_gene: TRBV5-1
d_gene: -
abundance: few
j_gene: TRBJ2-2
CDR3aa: CASNWDTSSNTGELFF
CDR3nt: TGCGCCAGCAACTGGGACACATCGTCGAACACCGGGGAGCTGTTTTTT